The next 28 T cell receptor beta chains were all read from a single sample in a study of blood T cell repertoires in COVID-19. Clones were sequenced by immunoSEQ multiplex PCR, and TCRdb holds only the in-frame ones, with some missing. The top ten clones hold about a sixth of a sample with some 200,000 clones, roughly 80% of them seen once. Sequenced: peripheral blood. The receptors shown here come from a woman aged 80 or older with active or convalescent COVID-19.

The chain uses TRBV5-4 and TRBJ2-1; the match to TRBD1 covers 11 bases. The CDR3 runs 17 residues. The J segment lost 0 bases and the V segment lost 5 bases, leaving 7 bases of the junction unmatched. Germline loops: CDR1 SGHNT, CDR2 YYREEE (reference sequence). CDR3 DNA sequence: TGTGCCAGCAGACCTTGGACAGGGGGCCTCTCCTACAATGAGCAGTTCTTC. Its protein is CASRPWTGGLSYNEQFF.

The rearrangement joins TRBV11-1 to TRBJ2-7; 11 bases are a match to TRBD2. Germline loops: CDR1 SGHAT, CDR2 FQDESV (reference sequence). This CDR3 contains 15 residues. V trimming: 2 bases; J trimming: 3 bases; junction bases outside the gene matches: 3. The CDR3: CASSLLAGGFYEQYF. In DNA form, the CDR3 reads TGTGCCAGCAGCTTACTAGCGGGAGGTTTCTACGAGCAGTACTTC.

J is TRBJ2-7 and V is TRBV25-1; 7 positions match TRBD1. The ends lost 4 bases at V and 13 bases at J; junction bases unmatched: 4. The CDR3 has 10 amino acids. The germline V gene has CDR1 MGHDK and CDR2 SYGVNS. The CDR3 loop is CASSGGQVYF. CDR3 bases: TGTGCCAGCAGTGGAGGACAGGTATACTTC.

This clone was counted only a few times. V usage is TRBV28 and J usage is TRBJ1-5; 11 bases agree with TRBD1. Germline V lookup: CDR1 MDHEN, CDR2 SYDVKM. V was clipped by 7 bases and J by 7 bases; unmatched bases: 9. This CDR3 contains 15 residues. The CDR3: CASNGAGTGGQPQHF. CDR3 nucleotides: TGTGCCAGCAATGGGGCAGGGACAGGGGGGCAGCCCCAGCATTTT.

This chain links TRBV18 with TRBJ1-5; 7 bases are a match to TRBD1. The CDR3 runs to 15 residues. Looked up from germline, CDR1 is KGHSH and CDR2 is LQKENI. V lost 3 bases to trimming and J lost 1 base; unmatched junction nucleotides: 3. The CDR3 region is CASSPLGQSNQPQHF. The CDR3 bases are TGTGCCAGCTCACCTTTGGGACAGAGCAATCAGCCCCAGCATTTT.

This chain links TRBV29-1 with TRBJ2-1; 12 bases fit TRBD1. Germline assignment: CDR1 SQVTM and CDR2 ANQGSEA. The V gene end was trimmed by 3 bases and the J gene end by 0 bases; junction bases not matched to a gene: 15. CDR3 length: 20 amino acids. Here the CDR3 DNA reads TGCAGCGTTGACCAAAAGACCGGGACAGGGGGCTCCAGCTCCTACAATGAGCAGTTCTTC. Translation gives CSVDQKTGTGGSSSYNEQFF.

This rearrangement joins TRBV28 to TRBJ1-5; TRBD1 aligns across 9 bases. CDR3 length: 15 amino acids. Germline assignment: CDR1 MDHEN and CDR2 SYDVKM. J lost 7 bases, V lost 6 bases, and 10 bases had no gene match. The CDR3 reads CASSQPTGGRQPQHF. In DNA, the CDR3 is TGTGCCAGCAGCCAACCTACAGGGGGCAGGCAGCCCCAGCATTTT.

V is TRBV11-2 and J is TRBJ2-1, with D unclear. V shed 4 bases and J shed 5 bases, with 15 bases lying between them. The CDR3 has 15 residues. Germline V gives CDR1 SGHAT, CDR2 FQNNGV. The CDR3 region is CASSYTVERHNEQFF. CDR3 DNA sequence: TGTGCCAGCAGCTACACGGTCGAGCGCCACAATGAGCAGTTCTTC. Together with reference TRBV11-2 and TRBJ2-1, the CDR3 gives the full variable domain: EAGVAQSPRYKIIEKRQSVAFWCNPISGHATLYWYQQILGQGPKLLIQFQNNGVVDDSQLPKDRFSAERLKGVDSTLKIQPAKLEDSAVYLCASSYTVERHNEQFFGPGTRLTVL.

The CDR3 nucleotides read TGTGCCAGCAGTCTACCCCCAGGGGGCGAAGGCCGGAGCTCTGGAAACACCATATATTTT. It codes for CASSLPPGGEGRSSGNTIYF. The rearrangement links TRBV6-6 to TRBJ1-3, with TRBD1 matching 8 bases. This CDR3 comprises 20 residues. After removal of 5 bases from V and 0 bases from J, the junction contained 18 bases not matched to a gene. Germline CDR1 reads MNHNY; CDR2 reads SVGAGI (reference sequence).

The genes are TRBV20-1 and TRBJ1-3; TRBD1 agrees at 7 bases. The CDR3 runs 11 residues. V gave up 6 bases and J gave up 11 bases; unmatched junction bases: 7. Germline V CDR1 and CDR2: DFQATT, SNEGSKA (reference sequence). In DNA, the CDR3 is TGCAGTGCGCAGACAGGGCCAGCCATATATTTT. Its protein is CSAQTGPAIYF.

To note about this clone: The sample contains more than one DNA sequence encoding this CDR3. The chain recombines TRBV7-8 with TRBJ2-3, with D tentatively TRBD1 or TRBD2 (6 bases each). CDR3 length: 13 residues. Germline lookup yields CDR1 SGHVS and CDR2 FQNEAQ. Trimming pared 5 bases from V and 2 bases from J, leaving 8 bases between. CDR3: CASSRGPTDTQYF. The CDR3, as DNA: TGTGCCAGCAGCCGGGGGCCCACAGATACGCAGTATTTT.

The CDR3 DNA is TGTGCCAGTAGGAGGCTATCGAAATACAATGAGCAGTTCTTC. Residues: CASRRLSKYNEQFF. This chain connects TRBV19 to TRBJ2-1; D not resolved. The CDR3 is 14 amino acids. V was trimmed by 6 bases and J by 4 bases, leaving 13 bases between them. Germline assignment: CDR1 LNHDA and CDR2 SQIVND (reference sequence). The full variable domain, in which reference TRBV19 and TRBJ2-1 provide the parts outside the CDR3, is DGGITQSPKYLFRKEGQNVTLSCEQNLNHDAMYWYRQDPGQGLRLIYYSQIVNDFQKGDIAEGYSVSREKKESFPLTVTSAQKNPTAFYLCASRRLSKYNEQFFGPGTRLTVL.

This clone showed up just a few times. The chain uses TRBV10-3 and TRBJ2-7; tentatively, D is TRBD2 (6 bases). Per germline, CDR1 ENHRY and CDR2 SYGVKD. The CDR3 runs to 12 residues. V dropped 6 bases and J dropped 5 bases, with 11 bases sitting between them. The CDR3 DNA follows: TGTGCCATCAGCGGGCGGGGCGACGAGCAGTACTTC. Translating gives CAISGRGDEQYF.

The chain employs TRBV9 and TRBJ2-3, with 9 bases identical to TRBD1. Looked up from germline, CDR1 is SGDLS and CDR2 is YYNGEE. CDR3 length equals 15 residues. J was trimmed by 9 bases and V by 3 bases; bases with no gene match: 11. Written as DNA, the CDR3 is TGTGCCAGCAGCGCGGGACAGGGCGTTGGAGGGACGCAGTATTTT. Protein product: CASSAGQGVGGTQYF.

The chain carries TRBV19 and TRBJ2-6; D is ambiguous. Germline-derived CDR1 and CDR2 are LNHDA and SQIVND (reference sequence). Trimming pared 5 bases from V and 2 bases from J, leaving 10 bases between. The CDR3 has 15 residues. The CDR3 DNA is TGTGCCAGTAGTTATGGTGGGCCTGGGGCCAACGTCCTGACTTTC. This encodes CASSYGGPGANVLTF.

The chain has TRBV14 and TRBJ1-4; D unresolved. This CDR3 spans 13 amino acids. CDR1 is SGHDN, CDR2 FVKESK, per germline. The V end was cut by 0 bases, the J end by 8 bases, with 7 bases between. CDR3 DNA sequence: TGTGCCAGCAGCCAAGATCTTCGGGAAAAACTGTTTTTT. It is translated as CASSQDLREKLFF.

The V call is TRBV2, the J call TRBJ1-4; no clear D gene. V gave up 9 bases and J gave up 4 bases, with 12 bases separating them. In germline, CDR1 is SNHLY, CDR2 FYNNEI. This CDR3 contains 13 residues. The CDR3 DNA follows: TGTGCCAGTCACGAGTGGAGTAATGAAAAACTGTTTTTT. This gives the protein CASHEWSNEKLFF.

The CDR3 protein is CASSFRVAGELFF. CDR3 nucleotides: TGTGCCAGCAGTTTTCGAGTTGCCGGGGAGCTGTTTTTT. The chain couples TRBV28 to TRBJ2-2; no reliable D call. CDR3 length equals 13 residues. V was clipped by 3 bases and J by 6 bases, with 8 bases between them. Germline lookup yields CDR1 MDHEN and CDR2 SYDVKM. The full variable domain, completed using reference TRBV28 and TRBJ2-2, is DVKVTQSSRYLVKRTGEKVFLECVQDMDHENMFWYRQDPGLGLRLIYFSYDVKMKEKGDIPEGYSVSREKKERFSLILESASTNQTSMYLCASSFRVAGELFFGEGSRLTVL.

This clone came up a few times. This chain joins TRBV19 and TRBJ2-2; 7 positions match TRBD1. This CDR3 contains 14 residues. Germline lookup yields CDR1 LNHDA and CDR2 SQIVND (reference sequence). Unmatched junction bases numbered 5, after V lost 8 bases and J lost 2 bases. The CDR3 spells CASAGTVNTGELFF. CDR3 nucleotide sequence: TGTGCCAGTGCCGGGACAGTTAACACCGGGGAGCTGTTTTTT.

The chain is built from TRBV6-2 or TRBV6-3 and TRBJ2-2; D gene uncertain. Germline CDR1 is MNHEY and CDR2 is SVGEGT. This CDR3 contains 15 residues. Trimming cost V 5 bases and J 0 bases, with 10 bases left between them. The CDR3 nucleotides are TGTGCCAGCAGTGGTGTCCCGGCGAACACCGGGGAGCTGTTTTTT. Its translation is CASSGVPANTGELFF.

The CDR3 region is CASSQALAGGTQAAYEQYF. The CDR3 DNA reads TGCGCCAGCAGCCAAGCCTTAGCGGGGGGAACCCAGGCCGCCTACGAGCAGTACTTC. The V call is TRBV4-3, the J call TRBJ2-7; TRBD2 matches 10 bases. The germline gives CDR1 LGHNA, CDR2 YSLEER. V was clipped by 1 base and J by 2 bases; unmatched bases: 14. This CDR3 is 19 amino acids long.

The chain links TRBV7-2 to TRBJ2-1, with 7 bases lining up with TRBD1. CDR1 and CDR2 from the germline V gene are SGHTA and FQGNSA. This CDR3 has 14 amino acids. The ends lost 4 bases at V and 1 base at J; junction bases unmatched: 1. The CDR3 DNA is TGTGCCAGCAGCTCCAGGGGGTCCTACAATGAGCAGTTCTTC. Its translation: CASSSRGSYNEQFF.

The chain employs TRBV15 and TRBJ2-1, with TRBD2 as a possible D gene (6 bases). The V and J ends lost 3 bases and 11 bases respectively, with 23 bases between them. The CDR3 spans 16 residues. In germline, CDR1 is LNHNV, CDR2 YYDKDF (reference sequence). CDR3 DNA sequence: TGTGCCACCAGCAGCCCCGAGCTGGAGGGAATTCTTCAGCAGTTCTTC. It encodes CATSSPELEGILQQFF. The full variable domain, completed using reference TRBV15 and TRBJ2-1, is DAMVIQNPRYQVTQFGKPVTLSCSQTLNHNVMYWYQQKSSQAPKLLFHYYDKDFNNEADTPDNFQSRRPNTSFCFLDIRSPGLGDTAMYLCATSSPELEGILQQFFGPGTRLTVL.

The chain uses TRBV9 and TRBJ2-1; tentative D call: TRBD2 (6 bases). Germline CDR1 is SGDLS and CDR2 is YYNGEE. The CDR3 totals 13 residues. V lost 3 bases to trimming and J lost 6 bases, with 10 bases between them. The DNA for the CDR3 is TGTGCCAGCAGCGATGCGGGAAGCAATGAGCAGTTCTTC. Its protein is CASSDAGSNEQFF.

The V call is TRBV2, the J call TRBJ1-2; 7 positions agree with TRBD1. This CDR3 spans 15 amino acids. Germline loops: CDR1 SNHLY, CDR2 FYNNEI. J lost 4 bases, V lost 8 bases, and 13 bases had no gene match. The CDR3 nucleotides read TGTGCCAGCCGAGGAGGTGCACAGGGGACCTATGGCTACACCTTC. It translates to CASRGGAQGTYGYTF.

The chain combines TRBV30 with TRBJ2-7; TRBD2 matches 9 bases. The J segment lost 4 bases and the V segment lost 3 bases, leaving 4 bases of the junction unmatched. Germline assignment: CDR1 GTSNPN and CDR2 SVGIG (reference sequence). The CDR3 covers 13 residues. CDR3 amino acids: CAWRSSGVYEQYF. The CDR3 coding sequence is TGTGCCTGGAGGTCTAGCGGGGTTTACGAGCAGTACTTC. Together with reference TRBV30 and TRBJ2-7, the CDR3 gives the full variable domain: SQTIHQWPATLVQPVGSPLSLECTVEGTSNPNLYWYRQAAGRGLQLLFYSVGIGQISSEVPQNLSASRPQDRQFILSSKKLLLSDSGFYLCAWRSSGVYEQYFGPGTRLTVT.

The chain carries TRBV27 and TRBJ2-2; 8 positions match TRBD2. Germline loops: CDR1 MNHEY, CDR2 SMNVEV (reference sequence). The CDR3 runs to 17 residues. V was clipped by 5 bases and J by 1 base; unmatched bases: 9. The DNA of the CDR3 is TGTGCCAGCAGTACTCGGGGGGGCGGACTGAACACCGGGGAGCTGTTTTTT. Translation: CASSTRGGGLNTGELFF.

The chain carries TRBV2 and TRBJ1-4; 7 bases are a match to TRBD1. V trimming: 6 bases; J trimming: 8 bases; junction bases outside the gene matches: 9. The CDR3 sequence is 14 residues long. The V gene's germline CDR1 is SNHLY and CDR2 FYNNEI. The CDR3 DNA is TGTGCCAGCAGACAACAGGGGATCAGAGAAAAACTGTTTTTT. It codes for CASRQQGIREKLFF.